These T cell receptor beta chains were read from a single sample in a study of T cells in Graves' hyperthyroidism and ophthalmopathy. TCRdb redid the calling of the multiplex PCR reads with MiXCR, one entry per CDR3 protein. The sample holds about 530,000 distinct CDR3 sequences; 17% are singletons and the top ten take 17%. The sample comprised blood. These receptors all come from a woman younger than 30 with Graves' ophthalmopathy. Both conserved end residues are part of each CDR3. D genes are given only for firm matches. Part of the rows lack a size; the others show once, few, many or a class for expanded clones.

v_gene	j_gene	abundance	d_gene	CDR3nt	CDR3aa
TRBV28	TRBJ2-7	many	-	TGTGCCAGCACCGCGGGTTGGGCCTCCTACGAGCAGTACTTC	CASTAGWASYEQYF
TRBV6-1	TRBJ2-7	many	TRBD1	TGTGCCAGCAACCATGGGGACCGGACAGGCTCCTACGAGCAGTACTTC	CASNHGDRTGSYEQYF
TRBV19	TRBJ2-6	few	-	TGTGCCAGTGGGAGTGGGATCCCTGGGGCCAACGTCCTGACTTTC	CASGSGIPGANVLTF
TRBV12-3/TRBV12-4	TRBJ1-5	-	TRBD1	TGTGCCAGCAGTTTAAAGGGGGCCGACTATAGCAATCAGCCCCAGCATTTT	CASSLKGADYSNQPQHF
TRBV7-9	TRBJ2-5	few	TRBD1	TGTGCCAGCAGCCCTTGGACAGGGGGCGGAGAGACCCAGTACTTC	CASSPWTGGGETQYF
TRBV4-1	TRBJ1-3	once	-	TGCGCCAGCAGCCAACCGACGGACTCTGGAAACACCATATATTTT	CASSQPTDSGNTIYF
TRBV15	TRBJ1-2	few	-	TGTGCCACCAGTGGCGGCCGGGAACCCTATGGCTACACCTTC	CATSGGREPYGYTF
TRBV2	TRBJ1-2	many	-	TGTGCCAGCAGTGAAGACGGCAGGACAATCTATGGCTACACCTTC	CASSEDGRTIYGYTF
TRBV6-2/TRBV6-3	TRBJ2-1	-	-	TGTGCCAGCAGCACCCTCCCGGGTCCCAATGAGCAGTTCTTC	CASSTLPGPNEQFF
TRBV18	TRBJ2-7	few	TRBD2	TGTGCCAGCTCACCGAGTAGCGGGGGAAGCTCCTACGAGCAGTACTTC	CASSPSSGGSSYEQYF
TRBV6-1	TRBJ1-3	-	-	TGTGCCAGCAGTGATTTTATGGCCCCGAGCTCTGGAAACACCATATATTTT	CASSDFMAPSSGNTIYF
TRBV19	TRBJ2-5	-	TRBD1	TGTGCCAGTAGTGGGGACAGGAGCCAAGAGACCCAGTACTTC	CASSGDRSQETQYF
TRBV6-2/TRBV6-3	TRBJ1-2	-	-	TGTGCCAGCAGGCCCGGGAGTAACTATGGCTACACCTTC	CASRPGSNYGYTF
TRBV4-2	TRBJ2-1	few	-	TGTGCCAGCAGCCAAGAAGGCGGAGCCTCCTACAATGAGCAGTTCTTC	CASSQEGGASYNEQFF
TRBV6-4	TRBJ2-1	many	TRBD1	TGTGCCAGCAGCGAGGGGACAGGTCCGAATGAGCAGTTCTTC	CASSEGTGPNEQFF
TRBV7-9	TRBJ1-1	-	-	TGTGCCAGCAGCTCGCAGGGTAAGAACACTGAAGCTTTCTTT	CASSSQGKNTEAFF
TRBV6-4	TRBJ2-2	-	-	TGTGCCAGCAGTTACTCGGTGGGGACGGGGGAGCTGCTTTTT	CASSYSVGTGELLF
TRBV30	TRBJ2-7	few	TRBD2	TGTGCCTGGATTCCGACTAGCGGGGGGACCTACGAGCAGTACTTC	CAWIPTSGGTYEQYF
TRBV20-1	TRBJ2-1	-	TRBD2	TGCAGTGCTAAAGGTGGCGGGAGCTCCTACAATGAGCAGTTCTTC	CSAKGGGSSYNEQFF
TRBV5-5	TRBJ1-1	-	-	TGTGCCAGCAGCTTGGATTTGGGCAGGAGGCATTGGGGCACTGAAGCTTTCTTT	CASSLDLGRRHWGTEAFF
TRBV30	TRBJ1-3	few	-	TGTGCCTGGAGTGAGATTTGGGGGCGCTCTGGAAACACCATATATTTT	CAWSEIWGRSGNTIYF
TRBV20-1	TRBJ1-1	many	-	TGCAGTGCTAGAGCCAGGGCGTATGGAGCTTTCTTT	CSARARAYGAFF
TRBV30	TRBJ2-2	-	TRBD2	TGTGCCTGGAGCCAACGGGGGGCCGGGGAGCTGTTTTTT	CAWSQRGAGELFF
TRBV19	TRBJ2-1	-	TRBD1	TGTGCCAGTAGCAGGGGGCCATTTTATTACAATGAGCAGTTCTTC	CASSRGPFYYNEQFF
TRBV6-2/TRBV6-3	TRBJ2-3	-	-	TGTGCCAGCAGTTACTCTTTGGGCAGCCCCTTACTCACAGATACGCAGTATTTT	CASSYSLGSPLLTDTQYF
TRBV29-1	TRBJ2-3	-	TRBD1	TGCAGCGTTGAATTGGGACAGGGGACAGATACGCAGTATTTT	CSVELGQGTDTQYF
TRBV12-5	TRBJ1-1	many	-	TGTGCTAGTGGTTTGGTACTGGGGGAGAACACTGAAGCTTTCTTT	CASGLVLGENTEAFF
TRBV27	TRBJ2-5	few	-	TGTGCCAGCAGTTTATTCCCAAACGGGGCCCGGTACTTC	CASSLFPNGARYF
TRBV6-2/TRBV6-3	TRBJ1-6	-	TRBD1	TGTGCCAGCAGCCGCAGGGAGGGGACAGGAGATTCACCCCTCCACTTT	CASSRREGTGDSPLHF
TRBV4-1	TRBJ2-7	-	-	TGCGCCAGCAGCCAAGAGCCCTCCCTCGGGTGCGAGCAGTACTTC	CASSQEPSLGCEQYF
TRBV27	TRBJ1-2	-	TRBD1	TGTGCCAGCAGTTTATATAAGACAGGGTCCTACGGCTACACCTTC	CASSLYKTGSYGYTF
TRBV20-1	TRBJ2-1	many	-	TGCAGTGCTAGAGCACAAAGCTCCTACAATGAGCAGTTCTTC	CSARAQSSYNEQFF
TRBV10-3	TRBJ2-1	-	-	TGTGCCATCAGTAAGACCAATGAGCAGTTCTTC	CAISKTNEQFF
TRBV4-3	TRBJ2-5	few	TRBD1	TGCGCCAGCAGCCAAGAAGGGACAGCCGAGTCGGAGACCCAGTACTTC	CASSQEGTAESETQYF
TRBV6-1	TRBJ2-7	-	-	TGTGCCAGCAACTCCTACGAGCAGTACTTC	CASNSYEQYF
TRBV29-1	TRBJ2-7	few	-	TGCAGCGTTGCCGCAGAAAACTCCTACGAGCAGTACTTC	CSVAAENSYEQYF
TRBV12-3/TRBV12-4	TRBJ1-6	-	-	TGTGCCAGCAGTTTACGGCAGGCCGCGGCCCTCCACTTT	CASSLRQAAALHF
TRBV5-1	TRBJ2-3	many	TRBD2	TGCGCCAGCAGCAATCTAGCGGAATTCACAGATACGCAGTATTTT	CASSNLAEFTDTQYF
TRBV7-9	TRBJ1-2	many	-	TGTGCCAGCAGTGACGGATCCTATGGCTACACCTTC	CASSDGSYGYTF
TRBV27	TRBJ2-1	many	TRBD2	TGTGCCAGCAGTTTAGGGCGGGGGGCAGGTGAGCAGTTCTTC	CASSLGRGAGEQFF
TRBV4-1	TRBJ1-2	-	TRBD1	TGCGCCAGCAGCCAAGATAGGGGGACAGGGGGCATCTATGGCTACACCTTC	CASSQDRGTGGIYGYTF
TRBV3-1	TRBJ2-5	few	-	TGTGCCAGCAGCCAGTATAGCGGCCAAGAGACCCAGTACTTC	CASSQYSGQETQYF
TRBV6-1	TRBJ2-1	few	TRBD1	TGTGCCAGCAGAAATCGGGCAGGGGGCTACAATGAGCAGTTCTTC	CASRNRAGGYNEQFF
TRBV20-1	TRBJ2-2	few	-	TGCAGTGCCGCTTACAGGGCCGACGGGGAGCTGTTTTTT	CSAAYRADGELFF
TRBV18	TRBJ2-7	-	-	TGTGCCAGCTCACCCCGGGACAAGGGCTACGAGCAGTACTTC	CASSPRDKGYEQYF
TRBV4-2	TRBJ1-3	-	-	TGTGCCAGCAGCCAAGATAAGGGGTCCATCTCTGGAAACACCATATATTTT	CASSQDKGSISGNTIYF